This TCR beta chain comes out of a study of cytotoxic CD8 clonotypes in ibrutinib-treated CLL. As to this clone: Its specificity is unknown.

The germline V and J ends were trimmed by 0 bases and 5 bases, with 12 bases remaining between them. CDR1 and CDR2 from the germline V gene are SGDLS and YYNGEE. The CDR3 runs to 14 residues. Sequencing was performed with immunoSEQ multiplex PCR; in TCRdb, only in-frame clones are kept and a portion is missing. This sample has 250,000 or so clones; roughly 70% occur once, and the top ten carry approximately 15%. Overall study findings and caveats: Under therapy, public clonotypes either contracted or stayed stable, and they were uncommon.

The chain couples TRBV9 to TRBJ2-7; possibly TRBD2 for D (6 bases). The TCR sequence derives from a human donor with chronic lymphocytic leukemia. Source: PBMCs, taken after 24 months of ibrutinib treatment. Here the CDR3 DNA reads TGTGCCAGCAGCGTAGCGGGGAGGACCCACGAGCAGTACTTC. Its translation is CASSVAGRTHEQYF.